Listed here are 27 T cell receptor beta chains from one sample, sequenced in a study of tissue T cells after allogeneic stem cell transplantation. Noted time point: mouse harvest day 14 after allogeneic transplant. Each mouse received 10^7 T-cell-depleted marrow cells plus 10^6 splenic CD5+ T cells by tail vein. Libraries were prepared by immunoSEQ multiplex PCR; TCRdb keeps only in-frame clonotypes and omits some of them. The data hold some 4,500 clones, with roughly 44% observed a single time. Sequencing was done on a sample of gut tissue. These receptors came from a female BALB/c mouse given C57BL/6 T cells with graft-versus-host disease after an allogeneic hematopoietic cell transplant.

A word on this clone: Gene names are the mouse ones. The read halts 1 residue ahead of the CDR3 end, with the missing end drawn from the germline J gene. The chain combines TRBV26 with TRBJ2-5, with D possibly matching TRBD2 (5 bases). Germline CDR1 and CDR2: KGHPV and FQNQEV (reference sequence). V lost 6 bases, J lost 0 bases, and 10 bases lay in between. The CDR3 spans 14 residues. The CDR3 DNA, read in part, is TGTGCCAGCAGACCCCTGGGTAACCAAGACACCCAGTAC. This sequence encodes CASRPLGNQDTQY. The complete CDR3 protein is CASRPLGNQDTQYF.

This clone was seen more than once but under ten times. Gene names and germline match the mouse. The read halts 1 residue ahead of the CDR3 end, with the missing end drawn from the germline J gene. The J gene is TRBJ2-7, the V gene TRBV13-3; 7 bases align to TRBD1. V was clipped by 4 bases and J by 3 bases; unmatched bases: 4. CDR1 NNHDY and CDR2 SYVADS come from the germline V gene. The CDR3 runs to 13 residues. CDR3 protein: CASSPGTDYEQYF. CDR3 bases read: TGTGCCAGCAGTCCCGGGACAGACTATGAACAGTAC.

Concerning this clone: Mouse gene names apply. The CDR3 end lies 1 residue beyond the end of the read and is filled in from the germline J gene. This chain links TRBV26 with TRBJ1-5; 7 bases map to TRBD1. Trimming at V came to 4 bases and at J to 0 bases, leaving 0 bases not matched to a gene. Germline loops: CDR1 KGHPV, CDR2 FQNQEV (reference sequence). The CDR3 is 14 amino acids. CDR3 DNA, as far as it was read: TGTGCCAGCAGTCGACAGGGTAACAACCAGGCTCCGCTT. It is translated as CASSRQGNNQAPL. The whole CDR3 sequence is CASSRQGNNQAPLF.

Sample share makes this clone large. Any gene name here is a mouse gene name. The read stops 1 residue short of the end of the CDR3; the missing end is completed from the germline J gene. The gene calls are TRBV16 and TRBJ1-3; D is perhaps TRBD1 (5 bases). The CDR3 totals 14 residues. Trimming took off 8 bases at V and 0 bases at J, with 11 bases between the two ends. From germline, CDR1 is SGHSA and CDR2 FRNQAP. The part of the CDR3 DNA that was read is TGTGCAAGCCGGACAACAAATTCTGGAAATACGCTCTAT. It encodes CASRTTNSGNTLY. The whole CDR3 protein is CASRTTNSGNTLYF. The full variable domain, its missing parts supplied by reference TRBV16 and TRBJ1-3, is NAGVIQTPRHKVTGKGQEATLWCEPISGHSAVFWYRQTIVQGLEFLTYFRNQAPIDDSGMPKERFSAQMPNQSHSTLKIQSTQPQDSAVYLCASRTTNSGNTLYFGEGSRLIVV.

As to this clone: The genes and germline here are from mouse. The read is 1 residue too short to cover the CDR3 end, so that end is filled in from the germline J gene. V and J are TRBV4 and TRBJ2-4, with 7 bases aligning to TRBD2. J was trimmed by 2 bases and V by 4 bases; bases with no gene match: 3. This CDR3 region has 14 residues. Per germline, CDR1 LGHDT and CDR2 YNNKQL (reference sequence). The CDR3 DNA, read in part, is TGTGCCAGCAGCTTTGGACTGGTTCAAAACACCTTGTAC. As protein: CASSFGLVQNTLY. The whole CDR3 sequence reads CASSFGLVQNTLYF.

A word on this clone: Germline and genes: mouse. The missing CDR3 end, 1 residue past where the read stops, is filled in from the germline J gene. J is TRBJ1-1 and V is TRBV26; D is possibly TRBD1 (5 bases). There are 14 residues in the CDR3. Germline V gene data show CDR1 as KGHPV and CDR2 as FQNQEV (reference sequence). Between the trimmed V and J ends, which lost 2 bases and 4 bases, there was a span of 11 bases. CDR3 in amino acids: CASSLSQGGTEVFF. Partial CDR3 DNA: TGTGCCAGCAGTCTGAGCCAGGGTGGCACAGAAGTCTTC.

This clone was detected a few times. Mouse gene names apply. The observed sequence ends 1 residue before the CDR3 terminus, with the missing tail filled in from the germline J gene. The genes are TRBV23 and TRBJ1-1; the D call in the table, TRBD1, was not verified against the DNA. CDR3 length equals 15 residues. Germline CDR1 reads KGHTA; CDR2 reads FQNQQP. The part of the CDR3 DNA that was read is TGCTCCAGCAGCCGGGACAGGGGGCGAGGCACAGAAGTCTTC. Protein sequence: CSSSRDRGRGTEVF. The full CDR3 sequence reads CSSSRDRGRGTEVFF. The whole variable domain, filled in from reference TRBV23 and TRBJ1-1, reads DAAVTQKPRYLIKMKGQEAEMKCIPEKGHTAVFWYQQKQSKELKFLIYFQNQQPLDQIDMVKERFSAVCPSSSLCSLGIRTCEAEDSALYLCSSSRDRGRGTEVFFGKGTRLTVV.

This clone was detected once. Mouse names are used for the genes. The read stops 1 residue short of the end of the CDR3; the missing end is completed from the germline J gene. This chain links TRBV26 with TRBJ2-5; perhaps TRBD2 as D (6 bases). Germline loops: CDR1 KGHPV, CDR2 FQNQEV (reference sequence). The length of the CDR3 is 14 residues. The V end lost 4 bases, the J end lost 0 bases, and 8 bases lay between the germline ends. The CDR3 bases that were read are TGTGCCAGCAGTCCCTGGGGTAACCAAGACACCCAGTAC. Translated, it gives CASSPWGNQDTQY. The entire CDR3 protein is CASSPWGNQDTQYF.

This clone was seen more than once but under ten times. Genes and germline come from the mouse. From the germline J gene comes the end of the CDR3, since the read stops 1 residue before it. The rearrangement uses TRBV19 and TRBJ2-7; 8 nucleotides line up with TRBD1. Germline CDR1 FNHDT, CDR2 SITEND (reference sequence). J was trimmed by 5 bases and V by 6 bases; bases with no gene match: 4. CDR3 length: 12 residues. The CDR3: CASTPTGDEQYF. The sequenced CDR3 bases are TGTGCCAGCACCCCGACAGGGGATGAACAGTAC. Full variable domain (outside the CDR3, taken from reference TRBV19 and TRBJ2-7): GGIITQTPKFLIGQEGQKLTLKCQQNFNHDTMYWYRQDSGKGLRLIYYSITENDLQKGDLSEGYDASREKKSSFSLTVTSAQKNEMAVFLCASTPTGDEQYFGPGTRLTVL.

Remarks on this clone: Here the gene names and germline are mouse. Read coverage stops 1 residue before the CDR3 terminus; the germline J gene supplies the remainder. The V gene is TRBV5, the J gene TRBJ2-3; 9 bases are a match to TRBD1. The germline CDR1 and CDR2 sequences are LGHNA and YNLKQL (reference sequence). CDR3 length equals 16 residues. Trimming removed 4 bases from V and 2 bases from J; junction bases left unmatched: 7. Incomplete CDR3 DNA: TGTGCCAGCAGCCTTATCGGGACAGGGTTTGCAGAAACGCTGTAT. It specifies CASSLIGTGFAETLY. The whole CDR3 protein is CASSLIGTGFAETLYF.

As concerns this clone: Any gene name here is a mouse gene name. The sequenced fragment ends 1 residue before the CDR3 boundary, so the rest is inferred from the germline J gene. The J gene is TRBJ2-2, the V gene TRBV26; 8 bases are a match to TRBD1. With V trimmed by 3 bases and J by 6 bases, 3 bases remained unmatched. CDR3 size: 14 residues. Per germline, CDR1 KGHPV and CDR2 FQNQEV (reference sequence). This CDR3 reads CASSLQGAPGQLYF. CDR3 DNA (partial): TGTGCCAGCAGTCTCCAGGGGGCACCCGGGCAGCTCTAC.

Remarks on this clone: Gene labels here are mouse ones. The read gets to within 1 residue of the CDR3 end, and the germline J gene fills in the rest. V is TRBV13-3 and J is TRBJ1-4, with 8 bases fitting TRBD1. Germline trimming cut 5 bases from V and 3 bases from J; bases unmatched to any gene: 0. The CDR3 is made up of 13 amino acids. CDR1 and CDR2 (germline): NNHDY, SYVADS. The CDR3 here is CASSRGPNERLFF. The part of the CDR3 DNA that was read is TGTGCCAGCAGCAGGGGGCCCAACGAAAGATTATTT.

Remarks on this clone: The genes and germline here are from mouse. Coverage ceases 1 residue before the CDR3 finishes, and the germline J gene fills in the end. V and J are TRBV16 and TRBJ1-2, with D uncertain. Trimming took 0 bases from V and 0 from J, leaving 5 bases between them. The germline V gene encodes CDR1 SGHSA and CDR2 FRNQAP. CDR3 length: 14 amino acids. The DNA read from the CDR3 is TGTGCAAGCAGCTTAGACAATGCAAACTCCGACTACACC. This translates into CASSLDNANSDYT. Given in full, the CDR3 is CASSLDNANSDYTF. The entire variable domain, with the rest obtained from reference TRBV16 and TRBJ1-2, is as follows: NAGVIQTPRHKVTGKGQEATLWCEPISGHSAVFWYRQTIVQGLEFLTYFRNQAPIDDSGMPKERFSAQMPNQSHSTLKIQSTQPQDSAVYLCASSLDNANSDYTFGSGTRLLVI.

A remark on this clone: Gene names follow the mouse nomenclature. From the germline J gene comes the end of the CDR3, since the read stops 1 residue before it. The V gene is TRBV13-2, the J gene TRBJ2-1, with TRBD2 matching 8 bases. Germline assignment: CDR1 NNHNN and CDR2 SYGAGS (reference sequence). The CDR3 length is 16 residues. The junction had 6 bases not matched to a gene; V was cut back by 0 bases and J by 4 bases. CDR3 DNA, as far as it was read: TGTGCCAGCGGTGATGCCTGGGGGGAGGAGTATGCTGAGCAGTTC. Amino acid sequence: CASGDAWGEEYAEQF. The entire CDR3 sequence reads CASGDAWGEEYAEQFF.

Regarding this clone: Gene names are the mouse ones. The read is 1 residue too short to cover the CDR3 end, so that end is filled in from the germline J gene. The rearrangement links TRBV20 to TRBJ1-1; D is unresolved. Germline V gives CDR1 GFQATS, CDR2 STVNSAI. Trimming took 3 bases from V and 0 from J, leaving 5 bases between them. This CDR3 has 12 amino acids. The sequenced CDR3 bases are TGTGGTGCTAGCAATGCAAACACAGAAGTCTTC. Translating it yields CGASNANTEVF. The full CDR3 reads CGASNANTEVFF. Full variable domain (outside the CDR3, taken from reference TRBV20 and TRBJ1-1): GALVYQYPRRTICKSGTSMRMECQAVGFQATSVAWYRQSPQKTFELIALSTVNSAIKYEQNFTQEKFPISHPNLSFSSMTVLNAYLEDRGLYLCGASNANTEVFFGKGTRLTVV.

By sample share, this clone is medium-sized. Gene names follow the mouse nomenclature. The CDR3 end lies 1 residue beyond the end of the read and is filled in from the germline J gene. This chain links TRBV26 with TRBJ2-4; D assignment may be TRBD1 or TRBD2 (6 bases each). The germline V gene has CDR1 KGHPV and CDR2 FQNQEV (reference sequence). The V and J ends lost 2 bases and 5 bases respectively, with 11 bases between them. This CDR3 comprises 14 residues. The CDR3 bases that were read are TGTGCCAGCAGTCTGATCGGGGGCCGAAACACCTTGTAC. Residues: CASSLIGGRNTLY. In full, the CDR3 is CASSLIGGRNTLYF.

A remark on this clone: These gene names are mouse names. The CDR3 extends 1 residue past the end of the read, so its final part is completed from the germline J gene. Other DNA sequences in the sample encode the same CDR3. This rearrangement joins TRBV12-1 to TRBJ2-4; 12 positions agree with TRBD2. Germline V gives CDR1 SGHSN, CDR2 HYEKVE. The CDR3 covers 16 residues. The V gene end was trimmed by 2 bases and the J gene end by 2 bases; junction bases not matched to a gene: 4. The sequenced CDR3 bases are TGTGCCAGCTCTCCAGGACTGGGGGGGTTTCAAAACACCTTGTAC. This translates into CASSPGLGGFQNTLY. The entire CDR3 is CASSPGLGGFQNTLYF.

Concerning this clone itself: Gene labels here are mouse ones. The read falls 1 residue short of the CDR3 end, and the missing part is taken from the germline J gene. V and J are TRBV3 and TRBJ2-4; D is possibly TRBD2 (6 bases). Germline V gene lookup returns CDR1 SNHLY and CDR2 FYNGKV (reference sequence). V gave up 5 bases and J gave up 2 bases, with 11 bases separating them. This CDR3 is 14 amino acids long. The covered CDR3 bases are TGTGCCAGCAGCCCCTCTGGGGTTCAAAACACCTTGTAC. It is translated as CASSPSGVQNTLY. The CDR3 reads in full as CASSPSGVQNTLYF.

A word on this clone: Germline and genes here are mouse. The CDR3 extends 1 residue past the end of the read, so its final part is completed from the germline J gene. V and J are TRBV26 and TRBJ1-4; 8 bases map to TRBD1. Germline CDR1 reads KGHPV; CDR2 reads FQNQEV (reference sequence). The CDR3 totals 15 residues. V lost 5 bases to trimming and J lost 4 bases; unmatched junction nucleotides: 6. CDR3 in amino acids: CASSYHGTGNERLFF. The part of the CDR3 DNA that was read is TGTGCCAGCAGTTACCACGGGACAGGCAACGAAAGATTATTT.

This clone was detected only a few times. Gene names are the mouse ones. The sequenced fragment ends 1 residue before the CDR3 boundary, so the rest is inferred from the germline J gene. The chain recombines TRBV12-1 with TRBJ1-1; no clear D gene. V lost 2 bases to trimming and J lost 6 bases, with 12 bases between them. The CDR3 extends over 13 amino acids. CDR1 SGHSN and CDR2 HYEKVE come from the germline V gene. The sequenced CDR3 bases are TGTGCCAGCTCTCCCCGGGGAAGGGCAGAAGTCTTC. It yields the protein CASSPRGRAEVF. Given in full, the CDR3 is CASSPRGRAEVFF.

As concerns this clone: Gene names are the mouse ones. The missing CDR3 end, 1 residue past where the read stops, is filled in from the germline J gene. This chain connects TRBV3 to TRBJ1-6, with 7 bases lining up with TRBD1. TRBJ1-6 is filed as an ORF, its function uncertain. Germline V CDR1 and CDR2: SNHLY, FYNGKV (reference sequence). The CDR3 is 14 amino acids. Unmatched junction bases numbered 3, after V lost 5 bases and J lost 5 bases. The CDR3 DNA, read in part, is TGTGCCAGCAGCCTACAGGGGAATAATTCGCCCCTCTAC. Amino acids: CASSLQGNNSPLY. In full, the CDR3 is CASSLQGNNSPLYF.

About this clone itself: The gene names here belong to mouse. Coverage ceases 1 residue before the CDR3 finishes, and the germline J gene fills in the end. The chain uses TRBV23 and TRBJ2-7; the table's D call TRBD1 went unverified against the DNA. Germline V CDR1 and CDR2: KGHTA, FQNQQP. This CDR3 comprises 14 residues. The part of the CDR3 DNA that was read is TGCTCCAGCAGTCAATGGGACAGGGAAGGAGAACAGTAC. The encoded protein is CSSSQWDREGEQY. The CDR3 as a whole reads CSSSQWDREGEQYF.

With respect to this clone: An end of the junction does not agree with germline; a read error may underlie this. Gene names are the mouse ones. The read finishes 1 residue shy of the CDR3 end, and the germline J gene is used to complete it. The genes are TRBV20 and TRBJ1-3; D is possibly TRBD1 (6 bases). Germline V gives CDR1 GFQATS, CDR2 STVNSAI. The CDR3 runs to 14 residues. The CDR3 spells CGAREGGSGNTLYF. The CDR3 bases that were read are TGTGGTGCCAGGGAGGGGGGTTCTGGAAATACGCTCTAT.

The table lists this clone with a count of one. Mouse gene names apply. The CDR3 end falls 1 residue outside the read, so it is completed with the germline J gene. The chain joins TRBV3 to TRBJ2-5; no reliable D call. CDR1 is SNHLY, CDR2 FYNGKV, per germline (reference sequence). CDR3 size: 11 residues. Trimming removed 6 bases from V and 6 bases from J, with 7 bases in between. The DNA read from the CDR3 is TGTGCCAGCAGGAGCAGGGACACCCAGTAC. It is translated as CASRSRDTQY. The whole CDR3 sequence reads CASRSRDTQYF.

Comments on this clone: Gene and germline names: mouse. The CDR3 is cut off 1 residue early in the read; its end comes from the germline J gene. V is TRBV13-2 and J is TRBJ2-3, with no clear D. The CDR3 totals 14 residues. The germline CDR1 and CDR2 sequences are NNHNN and SYGAGS (reference sequence). V was cut by 2 bases and J by 0 bases, with 7 bases left in between. This chain's CDR3 is CASGETNSAETLYF. CDR3 DNA, as far as it was read: TGTGCCAGCGGTGAGACAAATAGTGCAGAAACGCTGTAT.

Regarding this clone: Mouse gene names apply. The CDR3 end lies 1 residue beyond the end of the read and is filled in from the germline J gene. The chain has TRBV13-1 and TRBJ2-4, with 13 bases matching TRBD2. This CDR3 comprises 16 residues. V was pared by 5 bases and J by 0 bases, with 3 bases of the junction left unmatched. Looked up from germline, CDR1 is NSHNY and CDR2 is SYGAGN. The CDR3: CASRGTGGDSQNTLYF. The sequenced part of the CDR3 DNA is TGTGCCAGCAGGGGGACTGGGGGGGATAGTCAAAACACCTTGTAC.

With respect to this clone: Gene names denote mouse genes. With the read ending 1 residue before the CDR3 end, the germline J gene is used to fill in that end. V usage is TRBV19 and J usage is TRBJ1-2, with 12 bases matching TRBD1. Germline values: CDR1 FNHDT, CDR2 SITEND (reference sequence). J was trimmed by 4 bases and V by 4 bases; bases with no gene match: 2. The CDR3 consists of 14 residues. The CDR3 spells CASSPGQGASDYTF. The DNA read from the CDR3 is TGTGCCAGCAGTCCGGGACAGGGGGCCTCCGACTACACC.